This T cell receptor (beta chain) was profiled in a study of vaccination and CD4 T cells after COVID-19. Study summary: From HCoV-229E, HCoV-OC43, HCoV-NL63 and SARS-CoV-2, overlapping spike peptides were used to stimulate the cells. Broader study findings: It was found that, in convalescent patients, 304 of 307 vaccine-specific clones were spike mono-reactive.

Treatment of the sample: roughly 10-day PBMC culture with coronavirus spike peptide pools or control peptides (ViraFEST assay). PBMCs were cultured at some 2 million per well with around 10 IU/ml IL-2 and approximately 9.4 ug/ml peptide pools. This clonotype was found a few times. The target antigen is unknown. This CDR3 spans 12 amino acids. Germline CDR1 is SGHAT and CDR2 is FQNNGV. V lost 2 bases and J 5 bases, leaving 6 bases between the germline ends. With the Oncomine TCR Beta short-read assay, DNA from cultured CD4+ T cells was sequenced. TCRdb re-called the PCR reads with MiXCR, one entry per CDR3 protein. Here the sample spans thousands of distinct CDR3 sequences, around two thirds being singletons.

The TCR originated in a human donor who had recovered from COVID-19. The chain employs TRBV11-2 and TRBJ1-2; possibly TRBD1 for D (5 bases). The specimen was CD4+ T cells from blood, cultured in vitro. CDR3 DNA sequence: TGTGCCAGCAGCTTACAGGGATATGGCTACACCTTC. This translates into CASSLQGYGYTF.